The sequence of this T cell receptor beta chain was determined in a study of blood T cells in healthy people across ages. Findings and caveats of the study: Both naive CD4+ cell counts and diversity were greater in long-lived donors than in aged donors.

V lost 6 bases, J lost 5 bases, and 13 bases lay in between. Germline assignment: CDR1 MGHDK and CDR2 SYGVNS. This CDR3 region has 13 residues. The study recruited healthy Caucasian donors from Russia who were aged about 6 to 90. Sample-barcoded 5' priming and a J-beta primer mix drove a second PCR of 7 to 11 cycles. Using its own MiXCR run on the 5' RACE reads, TCRdb lists one record per CDR3 protein. The data contain over 450,000 distinct CDR3 sequences, 24% of them seen just once; the ten biggest clones take up 8.7%. This clonotype appeared a few times. What it binds is not known. Another study also made use of these data, one on T cells of mothers and their children. That study adds: Barcodes for each sample and 2-4 random nucleotides were added by the M1S primer used in the second PCR.

Sequenced material: blood. The receptor was isolated from a boy younger than 18 in good health. The rearrangement joins TRBV25-1 to TRBJ1-2; D not resolved. CDR3 sequence reads: CASSGLPRYGYTF. The CDR3 DNA sequence: TGTGCCAGCAGCGGACTCCCTAGGTATGGCTACACCTTC.